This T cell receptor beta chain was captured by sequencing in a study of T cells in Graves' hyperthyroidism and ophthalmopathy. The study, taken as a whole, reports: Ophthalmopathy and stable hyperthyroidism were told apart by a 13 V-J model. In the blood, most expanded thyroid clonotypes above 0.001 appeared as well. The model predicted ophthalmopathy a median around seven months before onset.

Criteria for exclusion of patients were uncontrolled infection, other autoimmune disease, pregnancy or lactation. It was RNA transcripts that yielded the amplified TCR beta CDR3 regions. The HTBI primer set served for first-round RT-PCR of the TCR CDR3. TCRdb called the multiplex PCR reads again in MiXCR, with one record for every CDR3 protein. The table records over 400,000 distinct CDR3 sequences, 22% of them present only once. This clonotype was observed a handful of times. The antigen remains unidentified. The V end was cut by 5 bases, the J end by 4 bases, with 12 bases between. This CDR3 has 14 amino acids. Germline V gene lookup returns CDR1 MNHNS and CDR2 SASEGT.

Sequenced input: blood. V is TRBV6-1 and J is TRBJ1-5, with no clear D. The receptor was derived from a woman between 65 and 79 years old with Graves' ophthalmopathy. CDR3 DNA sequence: TGTGCCAGCAGTTTAGCTGGGATGAATCAGCCCCAGCATTTT. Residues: CASSLAGMNQPQHF.